One and the same sample provided the 11 T cell receptor beta chains below, sequenced in a study of cytomegalovirus exposure and HLA in healthy donors. 60 Vbeta and 13 Jbeta primers were used in PCR. Produced via immunoSEQ multiplex PCR; TCRdb's table is partial and in-frame only. This table has 100,000 to 150,000 clones, 80% appearing once. The sample taken for sequencing was PBMCs. These receptors were collected from a man younger than 45 in good health and CMV-seronegative.

The rearrangement joins TRBV10-3 to TRBJ2-2; TRBD1 matches at 7 bases. Germline V gene sequence: CDR1 ENHRY, CDR2 SYGVKD. This CDR3 contains 14 residues. V lost 6 bases to trimming and J lost 3 bases; unmatched junction nucleotides: 4. DNA for the CDR3: TGTGCCATCAGAGCCGGGACAGACACCGGGGAGCTGTTTTTT. This gives the protein CAIRAGTDTGELFF.

The chain recombines TRBV4-3 with TRBJ1-4; TRBD1 aligns across 8 bases. The germline CDR1 and CDR2 sequences are LGHNA and YSLEER. This CDR3 has 17 amino acids. J was trimmed by 5 bases and V by 4 bases; bases with no gene match: 12. The CDR3 reads CASSPNGVAGGNEKLFF. The CDR3 bases are TGCGCCAGCAGCCCGAATGGGGTGGCAGGGGGCAATGAAAAACTGTTTTTT.

The chain joins TRBV6-5 to TRBJ2-7, with D perhaps matching TRBD1 (5 bases). This CDR3 contains 12 residues. Germline loops: CDR1 MNHEY, CDR2 SVGAGI. Trimming removed 2 bases from V and 4 bases from J, with 6 bases in between. CDR3 sequence: CASSYKGYEQYF. The CDR3 region has the DNA TGTGCCAGCAGTTACAAGGGGTACGAGCAGTACTTC.

This rearrangement joins TRBV7-9 to TRBJ2-1; 8 nucleotides agree with TRBD2. Germline assignment: CDR1 SEHNR and CDR2 FQNEAQ (reference sequence). This CDR3 contains 15 residues. V trimming: 5 bases; J trimming: 6 bases; junction bases outside the gene matches: 9. CDR3 coding DNA: TGTGCCAGCAGCGGGGTAGCGGGGCAGGGCAATGAGCAGTTCTTC. It specifies CASSGVAGQGNEQFF. Full variable domain (outside the CDR3, taken from reference TRBV7-9 and TRBJ2-1): DTGVSQNPRHKITKRGQNVTFRCDPISEHNRLYWYRQTLGQGPEFLTYFQNEAQLEKSRLLSDRFSAERPKGSFSTLEIQRTEQGDSAMYLCASSGVAGQGNEQFFGPGTRLTVL.

The chain couples TRBV4-1 to TRBJ2-1; 10 nucleotides agree with TRBD2. The trim removed 1 base at V and 9 bases at J, leaving 9 bases unmatched. The CDR3 contains 16 residues. The germline gives CDR1 MGHRA, CDR2 YSYEKL. As DNA, the CDR3 is TGCGCCAGCAGCCAAGTTGGAGCGGGGGGGCAGGGTGAGCAGTTCTTC. Its protein product is CASSQVGAGGQGEQFF.

This clone has only a few counts. This chain joins TRBV2 and TRBJ1-3; no reliable D call. CDR1 and CDR2 from the germline V gene are SNHLY and FYNNEI. The CDR3 is 16 residues long. V was clipped by 5 bases and J by 0 bases, with 14 bases between them. CDR3 nucleotide sequence: TGTGCCAGCAGTAAAGAGACAACAAGCTCTGGAAACACCATATATTTT. This codes for CASSKETTSSGNTIYF.

This clone was recorded once. This sequence joins TRBV14 and TRBJ1-5; possible D gene TRBD1, 5 bases. Trimming took off 1 base at V and 1 base at J, with 11 bases between the two ends. Germline V gene lookup returns CDR1 SGHDN and CDR2 FVKESK. There are 16 residues in the CDR3. CDR3 coding DNA: TGTGCCAGCAGCCAAGTTCACCAGGGAAGCAATCAGCCCCAGCATTTT. It is translated as CASSQVHQGSNQPQHF.

This sequence joins TRBV9 and TRBJ1-2; D is uncertain. V lost 3 bases to trimming and J lost 5 bases, with 17 bases between them. Germline CDR1 is SGDLS and CDR2 is YYNGEE. The CDR3 runs 15 residues. The DNA of the CDR3 is TGTGCCAGCAGCGAGCCCGGGGAGGGTTGGTATGGCTACACCTTC. Translating it yields CASSEPGEGWYGYTF.

V is TRBV27 and J is TRBJ2-7; 10 nucleotides match TRBD1. The CDR3 is 15 amino acids. The germline gives CDR1 MNHEY, CDR2 SMNVEV (reference sequence). V was pared by 6 bases and J by 6 bases, with 11 bases of the junction left unmatched. The CDR3 bases are TGTGCCAGCAGCGATGGGACAGGGGTTCCTTCCGAGCAGTACTTC. As protein: CASSDGTGVPSEQYF.

The rearrangement uses TRBV5-6 and TRBJ1-5; 9 nucleotides match TRBD1. The J segment lost 3 bases and the V segment lost 4 bases, leaving 5 bases of the junction unmatched. This CDR3 region has 15 residues. In germline, CDR1 is SGHDT, CDR2 YYEEEE. CDR3 in DNA: TGTGCCAGCAGCGCGAGGACAGGGGACAATCAGCCCCAGCATTTT. This translates into CASSARTGDNQPQHF.

This rearrangement joins TRBV5-8 to TRBJ2-1; D is perhaps TRBD2 (7 bases). This CDR3 comprises 16 residues. In germline, CDR1 is SGHTS, CDR2 YDEGEE. V dropped 0 bases and J dropped 4 bases, with 14 bases sitting between them. The CDR3, as DNA: TGTGCCAGCAGCTTGGCGGGGCGGGGGCTGTACAATGAGCAGTTCTTC. Amino acid sequence: CASSLAGRGLYNEQFF.